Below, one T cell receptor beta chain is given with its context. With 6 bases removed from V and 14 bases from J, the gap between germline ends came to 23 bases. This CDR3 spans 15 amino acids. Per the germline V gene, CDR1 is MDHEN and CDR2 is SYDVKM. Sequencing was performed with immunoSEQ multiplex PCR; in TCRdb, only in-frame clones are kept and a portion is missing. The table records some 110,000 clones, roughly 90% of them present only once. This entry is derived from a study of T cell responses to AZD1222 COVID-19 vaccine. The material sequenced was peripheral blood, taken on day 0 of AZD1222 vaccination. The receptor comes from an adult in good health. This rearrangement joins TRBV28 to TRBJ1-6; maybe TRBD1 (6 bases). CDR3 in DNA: TGTGCCAGCAGATTACAGGGTGGAGTAAACTGGGCCCTCCACTTT. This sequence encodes CASRLQGGVNWALHF.